This TCR beta chain emerged from a study of T-cell memory formation after mild COVID-19. As for the study in general: For the most part, TCR clusters were specific to one donor.

J lost 1 base, V lost 4 bases, and 2 bases had no gene match. Germline CDR1 is SGHAT and CDR2 is FQNNGV. CDR3 size: 15 residues. This clonotype was seen a few times. As yet, its antigen is unknown. General study results and limits: Contracting CD4+ clones lay largely in CM and EM, with CD8+ ones residing in EMRA. Clones contracting over day 15 to 85 were CD4/CD8 balanced, with later expanders leaning CD4+. Pre-infection memory contained some responding clones, which suggested that cross-reactive memory had joined.

TCRdb used MiXCR to reprocess the 5' RACE reads, holding one entry per CDR3 protein. The sample carries hundreds of thousands of distinct CDR3 sequences, approximately 23% recorded once. This sequence originates from an adult woman who had mild COVID-19 (a few samples of this study predate the infection). Cell type and time point are not known. The genes are TRBV11-2 and TRBJ2-5, with TRBD2 matching over 11 bases. The sample consisted of PBMCs or a T cell subset sorted from them (not recorded which). The CDR3 DNA reads as TGTGCCAGCAGCTCTAGCGGGGGGAGCCAAGAGACCCAGTACTTC. It translates to CASSSSGGSQETQYF. Combining the CDR3 with reference TRBV11-2 and TRBJ2-5 gives the whole variable domain EAGVAQSPRYKIIEKRQSVAFWCNPISGHATLYWYQQILGQGPKLLIQFQNNGVVDDSQLPKDRFSAERLKGVDSTLKIQPAKLEDSAVYLCASSSSGGSQETQYFGPGTRLLVL.